Listed below are T cell receptor beta chains from one sample, sequenced in a study of cytomegalovirus exposure and HLA in healthy donors. Using immunoSEQ multiplex PCR, the repertoire was profiled, and TCRdb retains in-frame clones only, with some absent. The profile covers some 67,000 clones, with roughly 80% appearing a single time and 2.5% to 3% taken by the ten largest. The specimen was PBMCs. The source is a woman in her 30s in good health and CMV-seronegative. The CDR3 runs from the conserved cysteine through the conserved F or W. D genes are given only for firm matches. Rows may omit the clone size; those that give it use once, few, many or a size class.

V: TRBV6-5; size: NA; J: TRBJ2-7; D: NA; CDR3: CASSSLLDKSYEQYF; DNA: TGTGCCAGCAGTTCGCTCTTGGACAAATCTTACGAGCAGTACTTC
V: TRBV6-4; size: NA; J: TRBJ2-3; D: NA; CDR3: CASSLSGNTDTQYF; DNA: TGTGCCAGCAGCCTATCAGGGAACACAGATACGCAGTATTTT
V: TRBV7-9; size: NA; J: TRBJ1-2; D: NA; CDR3: CASSLSGQFAYGYTF; DNA: TGTGCCAGCAGCTTATCCGGACAGTTCGCGTATGGCTACACCTTC
V: TRBV4-1; size: NA; J: TRBJ2-2; D: TRBD2; CDR3: CASSQIGLAVNTGELFF; DNA: TGCGCCAGCAGCCAAATCGGACTAGCGGTGAACACCGGGGAGCTGTTTTTT
V: TRBV10-3; size: NA; J: TRBJ2-3; D: TRBD1; CDR3: CAIKGQDTDTQYF; DNA: TGTGCCATCAAGGGACAGGACACAGATACGCAGTATTTT
V: TRBV29-1; size: NA; J: TRBJ2-1; D: TRBD2; CDR3: CSVDMAGGLVNEQFF; DNA: TGCAGCGTTGATATGGCGGGGGGGCTTGTCAATGAGCAGTTCTTC
V: TRBV6-5; size: NA; J: TRBJ1-1; D: TRBD1; CDR3: CASSYAQGVFAEAFF; DNA: TGTGCCAGCAGTTACGCTCAGGGGGTTTTCGCTGAAGCTTTCTTT
V: TRBV5-1; size: once; J: TRBJ1-1; D: NA; CDR3: CASSLETARKAFF; DNA: TGCGCCAGCAGCTTGGAAACGGCCAGGAAAGCTTTCTTT
V: TRBV7-9; size: few; J: TRBJ2-7; D: NA; CDR3: CASSSHRQSAAYEQYF; DNA: TGTGCCAGCAGTTCCCACCGACAGTCCGCAGCCTACGAGCAGTACTTC
V: TRBV19; size: NA; J: TRBJ2-6; D: NA; CDR3: CASRDQGFSGANVLTF; DNA: TGTGCCAGTAGAGATCAGGGTTTCTCTGGGGCCAACGTCCTGACTTTC
V: TRBV5-4; size: NA; J: TRBJ1-3; D: NA; CDR3: CASSLDRPSSGNTIYF; DNA: TGTGCCAGCAGCCTCGACAGGCCGAGCTCTGGAAACACCATATATTTT
V: TRBV19; size: NA; J: TRBJ1-1; D: NA; CDR3: CASSLDIPPNTEAFF; DNA: TGTGCCAGTAGTCTGGACATCCCGCCGAACACTGAAGCTTTCTTT
V: TRBV4-1; size: NA; J: TRBJ1-1; D: NA; CDR3: CASSPGTSNTEAFF; DNA: TGCGCCAGCAGCCCGGGGACTTCGAACACTGAAGCTTTCTTT
V: TRBV19; size: NA; J: TRBJ1-2; D: NA; CDR3: CASSGGRGYTF; DNA: TGTGCCAGCAGTGGCGGGCGGGGCTACACCTTC
V: TRBV6-6; size: NA; J: TRBJ2-7; D: TRBD2; CDR3: CASSYYRLADTYEQYF; DNA: TGTGCCAGCAGTTACTACCGACTAGCGGACACCTACGAGCAGTACTTC
V: TRBV7-2; size: once; J: TRBJ2-3; D: NA; CDR3: CASSLSGSADTQYF; DNA: TGTGCCAGCAGCTTATCGGGGAGCGCAGATACGCAGTATTTT
V: TRBV28; size: NA; J: TRBJ2-5; D: TRBD1; CDR3: CASSLPNRGRETQYF; DNA: TGTGCCAGCAGTTTACCCAACAGGGGGAGAGAGACCCAGTACTTC
V: TRBV7-2; size: few; J: TRBJ1-2; D: NA; CDR3: CASSLIGGDRSYGYTF; DNA: TGTGCCAGCAGCTTAATCGGGGGGGACCGAAGCTATGGCTACACCTTC
V: TRBV5-1; size: NA; J: TRBJ2-3; D: TRBD2; CDR3: CASSLPPGGGKSDTQYF; DNA: TGCGCCAGCAGCTTACCTCCGGGGGGGGGCAAATCAGATACGCAGTATTTT
V: TRBV20-1; size: NA; J: TRBJ1-1; D: NA; CDR3: CSASHRAEAFF; DNA: TGCAGTGCTAGCCACAGGGCTGAAGCTTTCTTT
V: TRBV2; size: NA; J: TRBJ1-2; D: NA; CDR3: CARESEGALDYGYTF; DNA: TGTGCCAGGGAGAGTGAGGGCGCCCTCGACTATGGCTACACCTTC
V: TRBV4-3; size: NA; J: TRBJ2-4; D: NA; CDR3: CASSQDWGVRNIQYF; DNA: TGCGCCAGCAGCCAAGATTGGGGGGTGAGGAACATTCAGTACTTC
V: TRBV5-6; size: NA; J: TRBJ1-2; D: NA; CDR3: CASSARPGGGFGYTF; DNA: TGTGCCAGCAGCGCTCGTCCCGGGGGTGGGTTTGGCTACACCTTC
V: TRBV14; size: once; J: TRBJ2-3; D: NA; CDR3: CASSQIADTQYF; DNA: TGTGCCAGCAGCCAAATAGCAGATACGCAGTATTTT
V: TRBV5-4; size: few; J: TRBJ2-7; D: NA; CDR3: CASSLASREQYF; DNA: TGTGCCAGCAGCTTGGCCTCCCGCGAGCAGTACTTC
V: TRBV5-8; size: once; J: TRBJ1-2; D: NA; CDR3: CASSLGQPGRDGYTF; DNA: TGTGCCAGCAGCTTGGGACAGCCAGGGCGCGATGGCTACACCTTC
V: TRBV2; size: NA; J: TRBJ2-2; D: NA; CDR3: CASGSYGANTGELFF; DNA: TGTGCCAGCGGTAGTTACGGGGCGAACACCGGGGAGCTGTTTTTT
V: TRBV27; size: NA; J: TRBJ2-1; D: TRBD2; CDR3: CASAPGGPQQFF; DNA: TGTGCCAGCGCTCCGGGAGGGCCTCAACAGTTCTTC
V: TRBV7-8; size: NA; J: TRBJ1-3; D: NA; CDR3: CASSLSTDNTIYF; DNA: TGTGCCAGCAGCTTATCGACAGACAACACCATATATTTT
V: TRBV9; size: NA; J: TRBJ2-2; D: NA; CDR3: CASSFGQPRVYTGELFF; DNA: TGTGCCAGCAGCTTTGGACAGCCACGGGTCTACACCGGGGAGCTGTTTTTT
V: TRBV2; size: NA; J: TRBJ2-1; D: NA; CDR3: CASNRAVGEQFF; DNA: TGTGCCAGCAACAGGGCGGTGGGGGAGCAGTTCTTC
V: TRBV7-9; size: NA; J: TRBJ2-3; D: NA; CDR3: CSSSLAQSTDTQYF; DNA: TGTTCCAGCAGCTTAGCACAGAGCACAGATACGCAGTATTTT
V: TRBV30; size: NA; J: TRBJ1-1; D: NA; CDR3: CAWSVRRNQHTEAFF; DNA: TGTGCCTGGAGTGTACGGAGAAACCAACACACTGAAGCTTTCTTT
V: TRBV7-6; size: NA; J: TRBJ1-1; D: NA; CDR3: CASSSGLRSNTEAFF; DNA: TGTGCCAGCAGCTCAGGGCTTAGGTCGAACACTGAAGCTTTCTTT
V: TRBV7-2; size: NA; J: TRBJ1-2; D: NA; CDR3: CASSLLVPATFFGYTF; DNA: TGTGCCAGCAGCTTACTAGTACCTGCTACCTTTTTCGGCTACACCTTC
V: TRBV2; size: NA; J: TRBJ2-2; D: TRBD2; CDR3: CASSRLAGGNTGELFF; DNA: TGTGCCAGCAGTAGACTAGCGGGGGGCAACACCGGGGAGCTGTTTTTT
V: TRBV5-4; size: NA; J: TRBJ2-1; D: NA; CDR3: CASSFTSSTYNEQFF; DNA: TGTGCCAGCAGCTTCACTAGTTCTACCTACAATGAGCAGTTCTTC
V: TRBV7-2; size: NA; J: TRBJ2-3; D: TRBD2; CDR3: CASSVGGGTDTQYF; DNA: TGTGCCAGCAGCGTGGGGGGGGGAACAGATACGCAGTATTTT
V: TRBV9; size: NA; J: TRBJ1-1; D: NA; CDR3: CASSVGQNMNTEAFF; DNA: TGTGCCAGCAGCGTAGGACAGAACATGAACACTGAAGCTTTCTTT
V: TRBV19; size: NA; J: TRBJ1-2; D: TRBD1; CDR3: CASRKQGNGYTF; DNA: TGTGCCAGTAGGAAACAGGGGAATGGCTACACCTTC
V: TRBV7-9; size: NA; J: TRBJ1-1; D: NA; CDR3: CASSPQSTEAFF; DNA: TGTGCCAGCAGCCCCCAGTCGACTGAAGCTTTCTTT
V: TRBV7-2; size: NA; J: TRBJ2-7; D: NA; CDR3: CASSPGSPYEQYF; DNA: TGTGCCAGCAGCCCGGGGTCCCCCTACGAGCAGTACTTC
V: TRBV13; size: NA; J: TRBJ2-2; D: TRBD2; CDR3: CASSEGTTHTGELFF; DNA: TGTGCCAGCAGCGAGGGGACTACCCACACCGGGGAGCTGTTTTTT
V: TRBV19; size: NA; J: TRBJ2-2; D: NA; CDR3: CASSIDAGVAGELFF; DNA: TGTGCCAGTAGTATAGACGCAGGGGTGGCCGGGGAGCTGTTTTTT
V: TRBV6-4; size: few; J: TRBJ1-1; D: NA; CDR3: CASSNNSQATEAFF; DNA: TGTGCCAGCAGTAATAATTCGCAAGCCACTGAAGCTTTCTTT
V: TRBV2; size: NA; J: TRBJ1-3; D: NA; CDR3: CASSTGFAGNTIYF; DNA: TGTGCCAGCAGCACAGGGTTTGCAGGAAACACCATATATTTT
V: TRBV5-4; size: NA; J: TRBJ2-5; D: NA; CDR3: CASSLVSGETQYF; DNA: TGTGCCAGCAGCTTGGTATCCGGGGAGACCCAGTACTTC
V: TRBV7-9; size: few; J: TRBJ1-2; D: NA; CDR3: CSSFPLPTF; DNA: TGTTCCAGCTTCCCTCTACCCACCTTC
V: TRBV7-6; size: NA; J: TRBJ2-7; D: TRBD1; CDR3: CASSLPRQGGKSHEQYF; DNA: TGTGCCAGCAGCTTACCCCGACAGGGGGGGAAAAGCCACGAGCAGTACTTC